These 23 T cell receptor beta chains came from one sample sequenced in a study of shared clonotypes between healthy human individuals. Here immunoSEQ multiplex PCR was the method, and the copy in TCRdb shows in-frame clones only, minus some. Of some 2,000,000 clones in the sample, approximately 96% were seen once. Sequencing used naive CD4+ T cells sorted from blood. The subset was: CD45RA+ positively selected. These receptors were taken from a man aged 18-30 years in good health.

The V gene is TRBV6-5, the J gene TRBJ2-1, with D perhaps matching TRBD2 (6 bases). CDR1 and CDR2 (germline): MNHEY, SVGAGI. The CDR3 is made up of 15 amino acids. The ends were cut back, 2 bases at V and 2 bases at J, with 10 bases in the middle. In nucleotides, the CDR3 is TGTGCCAGCAGTTACGGGGCGGGAACCTACAATGAGCAGTTCTTC. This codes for CASSYGAGTYNEQFF.

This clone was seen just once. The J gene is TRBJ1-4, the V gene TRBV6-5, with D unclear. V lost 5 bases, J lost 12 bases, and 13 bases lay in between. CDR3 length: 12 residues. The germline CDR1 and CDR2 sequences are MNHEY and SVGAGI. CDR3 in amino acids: CASSRPRSQLFF. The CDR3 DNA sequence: TGTGCCAGCAGTAGACCCAGAAGCCAACTGTTTTTT.

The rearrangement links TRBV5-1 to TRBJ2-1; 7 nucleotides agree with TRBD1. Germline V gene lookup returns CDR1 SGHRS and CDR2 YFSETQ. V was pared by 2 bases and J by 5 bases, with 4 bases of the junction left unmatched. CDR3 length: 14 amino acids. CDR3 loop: CASSFAGTDNEQFF. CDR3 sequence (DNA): TGCGCCAGCAGCTTCGCAGGGACAGACAATGAGCAGTTCTTC.

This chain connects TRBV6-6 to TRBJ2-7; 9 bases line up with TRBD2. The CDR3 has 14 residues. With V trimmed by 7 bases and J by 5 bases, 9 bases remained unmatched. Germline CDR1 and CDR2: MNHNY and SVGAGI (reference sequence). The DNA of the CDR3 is TGTGCCAGCACCTCAGCGGGGGGATCCCACGAGCAGTACTTC. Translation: CASTSAGGSHEQYF.

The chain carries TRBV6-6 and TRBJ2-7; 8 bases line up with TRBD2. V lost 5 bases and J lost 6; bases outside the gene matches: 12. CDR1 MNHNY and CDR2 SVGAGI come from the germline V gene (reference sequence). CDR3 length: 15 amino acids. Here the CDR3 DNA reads TGTGCCAGCAGTCCCCCGGGACTAGAGCGTTCCGAGCAGTACTTC. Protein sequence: CASSPPGLERSEQYF.

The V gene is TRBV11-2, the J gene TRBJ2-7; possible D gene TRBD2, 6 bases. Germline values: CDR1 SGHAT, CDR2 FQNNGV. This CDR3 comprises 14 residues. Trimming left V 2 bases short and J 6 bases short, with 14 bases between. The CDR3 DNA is TGTGCCAGCAGCTTATTCACGGGGGTTGCCGAGCAGTACTTC. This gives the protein CASSLFTGVAEQYF.

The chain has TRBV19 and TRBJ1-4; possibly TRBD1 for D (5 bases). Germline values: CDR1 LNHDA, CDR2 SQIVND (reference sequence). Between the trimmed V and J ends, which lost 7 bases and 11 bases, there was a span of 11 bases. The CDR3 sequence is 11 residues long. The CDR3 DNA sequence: TGTGCCAGTACCCTGAGGGACAAACTGTTTTTT. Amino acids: CASTLRDKLFF.

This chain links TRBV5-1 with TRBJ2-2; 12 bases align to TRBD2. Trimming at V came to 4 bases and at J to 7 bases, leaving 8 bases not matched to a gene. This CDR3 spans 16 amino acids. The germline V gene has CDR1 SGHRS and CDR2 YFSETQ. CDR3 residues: CASSPTSGGLGGELFF. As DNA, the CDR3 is TGCGCCAGCAGCCCCACTAGCGGGGGGCTTGGCGGGGAGCTGTTTTTT.

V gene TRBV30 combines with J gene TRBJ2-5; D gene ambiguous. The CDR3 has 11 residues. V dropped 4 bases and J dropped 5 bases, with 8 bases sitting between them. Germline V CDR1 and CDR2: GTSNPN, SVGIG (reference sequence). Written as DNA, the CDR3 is TGTGCCTGGAACGGAGAGGAGACCCAGTACTTC. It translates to CAWNGEETQYF.

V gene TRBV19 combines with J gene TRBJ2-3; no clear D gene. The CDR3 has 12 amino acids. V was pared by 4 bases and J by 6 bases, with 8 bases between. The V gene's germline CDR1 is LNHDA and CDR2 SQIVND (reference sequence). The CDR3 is CASSNWGDTQYF. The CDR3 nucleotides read TGTGCCAGTAGTAATTGGGGTGATACGCAGTATTTT. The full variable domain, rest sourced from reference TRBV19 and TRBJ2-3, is DGGITQSPKYLFRKEGQNVTLSCEQNLNHDAMYWYRQDPGQGLRLIYYSQIVNDFQKGDIAEGYSVSREKKESFPLTVTSAQKNPTAFYLCASSNWGDTQYFGPGTRLTVL.

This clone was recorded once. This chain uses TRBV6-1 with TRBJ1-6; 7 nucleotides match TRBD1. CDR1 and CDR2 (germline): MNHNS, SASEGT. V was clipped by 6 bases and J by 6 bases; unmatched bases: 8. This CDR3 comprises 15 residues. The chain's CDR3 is CASSTGESSNSPLHF. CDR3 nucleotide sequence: TGTGCCAGCAGCACAGGGGAAAGCTCTAATTCACCCCTCCACTTT.

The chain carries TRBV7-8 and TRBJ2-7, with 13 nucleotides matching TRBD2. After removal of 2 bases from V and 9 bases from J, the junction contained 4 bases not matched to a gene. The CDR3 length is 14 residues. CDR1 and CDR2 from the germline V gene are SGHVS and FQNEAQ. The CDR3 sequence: CASSLKGLAGAQYF. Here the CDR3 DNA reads TGTGCCAGCAGCTTAAAAGGACTAGCGGGAGCGCAGTACTTC.

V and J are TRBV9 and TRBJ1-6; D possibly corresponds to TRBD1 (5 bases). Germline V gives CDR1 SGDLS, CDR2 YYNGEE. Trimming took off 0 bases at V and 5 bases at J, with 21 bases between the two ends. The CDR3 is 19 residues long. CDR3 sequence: CASSVATGVGRGDNSPLHF. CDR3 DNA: TGTGCCAGCAGCGTAGCCACAGGTGTTGGTCGGGGGGATAATTCACCCCTCCACTTT.

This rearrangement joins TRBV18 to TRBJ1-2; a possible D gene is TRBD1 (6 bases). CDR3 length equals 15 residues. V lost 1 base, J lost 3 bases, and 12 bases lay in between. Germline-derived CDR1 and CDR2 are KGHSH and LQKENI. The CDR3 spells CASSPLAGDHYGYTF. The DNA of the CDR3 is TGTGCCAGCTCACCACTTGCAGGGGACCACTATGGCTACACCTTC.

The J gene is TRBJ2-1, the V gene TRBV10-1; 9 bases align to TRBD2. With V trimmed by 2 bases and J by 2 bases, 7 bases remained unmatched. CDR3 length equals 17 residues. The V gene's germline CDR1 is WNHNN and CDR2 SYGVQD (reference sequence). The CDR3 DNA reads TGCGCCAGCAGTGAGGCAGAATTAGCGGGAGCCTACAATGAGCAGTTCTTC. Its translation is CASSEAELAGAYNEQFF.

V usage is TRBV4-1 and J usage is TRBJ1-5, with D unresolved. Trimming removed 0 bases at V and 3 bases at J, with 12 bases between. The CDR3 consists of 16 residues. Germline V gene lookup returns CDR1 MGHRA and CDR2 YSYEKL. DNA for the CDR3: TGCGCCAGCAGCCAAGATGGCCAGGCCATCAATCAGCCCCAGCATTTT. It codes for CASSQDGQAINQPQHF.

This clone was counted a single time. The DNA of the CDR3 is TGTGCCAGCAGCCCGCGACAGGACTATGGCTACACCTTC. It is translated as CASSPRQDYGYTF. The V call is TRBV9, the J call TRBJ1-2, with TRBD1 as a possible D gene (6 bases). The V and J ends lost 4 bases and 3 bases respectively, with 10 bases between them. The CDR3 totals 13 residues. Per the germline V gene, CDR1 is SGDLS and CDR2 is YYNGEE.

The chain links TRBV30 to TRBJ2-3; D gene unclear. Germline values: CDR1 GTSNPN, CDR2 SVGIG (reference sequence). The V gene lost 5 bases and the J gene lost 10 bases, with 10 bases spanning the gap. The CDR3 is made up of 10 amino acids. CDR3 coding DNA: TGTGCCTGGGCCCGGCAGGCGCAGTATTTT. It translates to CAWARQAQYF.

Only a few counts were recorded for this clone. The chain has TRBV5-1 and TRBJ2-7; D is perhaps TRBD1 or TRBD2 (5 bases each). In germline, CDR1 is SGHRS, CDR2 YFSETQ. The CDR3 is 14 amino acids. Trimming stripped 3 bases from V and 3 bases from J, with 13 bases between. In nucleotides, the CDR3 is TGCGCCAGCAGCTCGACCGGGACGGACTACGAGCAGTACTTC. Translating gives CASSSTGTDYEQYF.

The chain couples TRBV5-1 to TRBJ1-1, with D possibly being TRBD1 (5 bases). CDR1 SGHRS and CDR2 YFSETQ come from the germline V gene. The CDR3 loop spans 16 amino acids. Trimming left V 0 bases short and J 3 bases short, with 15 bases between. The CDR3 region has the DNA TGCGCCAGCAGCTTGGCCCCGTCGACAGCCTACACTGAAGCTTTCTTT. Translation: CASSLAPSTAYTEAFF.

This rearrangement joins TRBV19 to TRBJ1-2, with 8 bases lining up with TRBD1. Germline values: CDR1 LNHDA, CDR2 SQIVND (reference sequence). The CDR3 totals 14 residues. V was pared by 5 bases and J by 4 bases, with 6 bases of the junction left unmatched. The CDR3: CASSRDRTLYGYTF. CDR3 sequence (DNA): TGTGCCAGTAGTCGGGACAGGACTCTCTATGGCTACACCTTC.

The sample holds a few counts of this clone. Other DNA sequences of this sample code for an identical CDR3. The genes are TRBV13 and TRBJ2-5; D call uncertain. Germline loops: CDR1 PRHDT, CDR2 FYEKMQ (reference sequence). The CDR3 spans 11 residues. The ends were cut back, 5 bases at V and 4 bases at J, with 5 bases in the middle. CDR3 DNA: TGTGCCAGCAGCGAAGGAGAGACCCAGTACTTC. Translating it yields CASSEGETQYF.

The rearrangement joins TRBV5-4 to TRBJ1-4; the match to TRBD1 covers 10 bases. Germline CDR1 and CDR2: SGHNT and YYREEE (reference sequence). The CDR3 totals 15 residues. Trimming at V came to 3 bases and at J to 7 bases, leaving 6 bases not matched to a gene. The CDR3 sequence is CASSSLTGGGEKLFF. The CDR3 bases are TGTGCCAGCAGCTCTTTGACAGGGGGCGGTGAAAAACTGTTTTTT.